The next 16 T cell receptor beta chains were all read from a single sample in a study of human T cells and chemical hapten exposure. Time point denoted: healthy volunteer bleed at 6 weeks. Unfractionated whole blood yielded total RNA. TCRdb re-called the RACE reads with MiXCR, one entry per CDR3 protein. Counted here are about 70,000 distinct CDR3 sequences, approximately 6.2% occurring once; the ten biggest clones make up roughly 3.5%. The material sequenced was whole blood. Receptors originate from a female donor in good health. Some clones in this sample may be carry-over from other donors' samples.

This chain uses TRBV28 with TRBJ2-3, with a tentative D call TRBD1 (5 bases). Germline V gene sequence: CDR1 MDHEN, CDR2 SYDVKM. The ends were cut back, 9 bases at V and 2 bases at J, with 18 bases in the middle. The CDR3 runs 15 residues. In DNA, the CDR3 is TGTGCCAGTGGTACAGGTATAAGAAACACAGATACGCAGTATTTT. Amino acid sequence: CASGTGIRNTDTQYF.

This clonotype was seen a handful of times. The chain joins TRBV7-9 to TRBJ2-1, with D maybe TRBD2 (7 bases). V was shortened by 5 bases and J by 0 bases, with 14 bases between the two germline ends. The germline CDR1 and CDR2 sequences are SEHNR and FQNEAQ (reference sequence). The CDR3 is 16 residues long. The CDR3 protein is CASSPGAGDSYNEQFF. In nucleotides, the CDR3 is TGTGCCAGCAGCCCGGGGGCGGGGGACTCCTACAATGAGCAGTTCTTC.

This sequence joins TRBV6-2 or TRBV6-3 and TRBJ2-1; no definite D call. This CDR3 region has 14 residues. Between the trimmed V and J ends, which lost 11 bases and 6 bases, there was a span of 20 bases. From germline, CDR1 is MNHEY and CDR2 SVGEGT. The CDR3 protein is CAAKRNVDVNEQFF. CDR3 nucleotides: TGTGCCGCCAAACGGAACGTGGACGTCAATGAGCAGTTCTTC.

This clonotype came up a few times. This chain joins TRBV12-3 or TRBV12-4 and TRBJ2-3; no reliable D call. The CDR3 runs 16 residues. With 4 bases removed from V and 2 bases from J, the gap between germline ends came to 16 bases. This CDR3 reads CASSSDEHGFTDTQYF. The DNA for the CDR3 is TGTGCCAGCAGTTCCGATGAACACGGCTTCACAGATACGCAGTATTTT.

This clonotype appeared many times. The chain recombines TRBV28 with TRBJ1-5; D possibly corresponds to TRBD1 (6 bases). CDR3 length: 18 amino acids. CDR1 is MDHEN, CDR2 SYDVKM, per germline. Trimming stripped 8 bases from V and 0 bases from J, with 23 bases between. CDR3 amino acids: CASRKTMDRPYSNQPQHF. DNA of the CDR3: TGTGCCAGCCGCAAAACCATGGACAGACCATATAGCAATCAGCCCCAGCATTTT.

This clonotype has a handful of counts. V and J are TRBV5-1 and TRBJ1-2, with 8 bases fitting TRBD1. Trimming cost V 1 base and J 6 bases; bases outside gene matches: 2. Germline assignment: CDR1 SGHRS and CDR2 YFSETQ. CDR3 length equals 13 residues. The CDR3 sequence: CASSLSGGNGYTF. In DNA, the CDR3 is TGCGCCAGCAGCTTGTCAGGGGGCAATGGCTACACCTTC.

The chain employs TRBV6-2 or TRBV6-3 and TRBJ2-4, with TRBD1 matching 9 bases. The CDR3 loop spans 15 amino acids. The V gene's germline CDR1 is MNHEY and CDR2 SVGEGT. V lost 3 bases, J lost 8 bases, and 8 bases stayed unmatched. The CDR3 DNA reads TGTGCCAGCAGTTATCCCAGACAGGGGGTTGACATTCAGTACTTC. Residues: CASSYPRQGVDIQYF.

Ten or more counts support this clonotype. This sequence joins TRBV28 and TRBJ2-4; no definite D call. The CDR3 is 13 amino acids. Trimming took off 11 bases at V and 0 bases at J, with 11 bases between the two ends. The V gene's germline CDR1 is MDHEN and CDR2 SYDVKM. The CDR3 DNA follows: TGTGCCTGCGGTAGTCTAGCCAAAAACATTCAGTACTTC. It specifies CACGSLAKNIQYF.

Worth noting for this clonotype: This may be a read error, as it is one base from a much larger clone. CDR3 amino acids: CASRATGTNYGYTF. The CDR3 DNA reads as TGTGCCAGCCGAGCTACAGGGACTAACTATGGCTACACCTTC. V gene TRBV28 combines with J gene TRBJ1-2, with D perhaps TRBD1 (6 bases). This CDR3 region has 14 residues. V lost 8 bases to trimming and J lost 0 bases, with 13 bases between them. Germline CDR1 MDHEN, CDR2 SYDVKM.

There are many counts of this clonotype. The CDR3 DNA sequence: TGTGCCAGCAGCTTAGTTCAGCGGGTGGCCAAGGATAGCACAGATACGCAGTATTTT. Translated, it gives CASSLVQRVAKDSTDTQYF. The chain has TRBV7-9 and TRBJ2-3, with TRBD2 as a possible D gene (6 bases). The ends were cut back, 1 base at V and 0 bases at J, with 20 bases in the middle. The CDR3 length is 19 residues. Germline V CDR1 and CDR2: SEHNR, FQNEAQ (reference sequence).

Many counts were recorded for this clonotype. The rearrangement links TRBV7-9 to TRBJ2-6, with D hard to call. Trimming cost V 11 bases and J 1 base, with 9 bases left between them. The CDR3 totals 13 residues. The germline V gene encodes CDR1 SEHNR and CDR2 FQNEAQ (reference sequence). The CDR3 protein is CAHIESGANVLTF. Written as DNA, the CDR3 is TGTGCCCACATCGAATCTGGGGCCAACGTCCTGACTTTC.

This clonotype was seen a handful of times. The CDR3: CASSQRPSYEQYF. The CDR3 DNA reads TGTGCCAGCAGCCAAAGACCCTCCTACGAGCAGTACTTC. The genes are TRBV7-6 and TRBJ2-7, with no clear D. CDR3 length equals 13 residues. V lost 5 bases and J 0 bases, leaving 8 bases between the germline ends. The germline CDR1 and CDR2 sequences are SGHVS and FNYEAQ.

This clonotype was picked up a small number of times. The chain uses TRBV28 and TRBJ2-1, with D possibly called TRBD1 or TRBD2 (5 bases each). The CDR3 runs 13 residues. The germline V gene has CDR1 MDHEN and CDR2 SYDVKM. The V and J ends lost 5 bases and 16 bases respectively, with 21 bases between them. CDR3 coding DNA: TGTGCCAGCAGTGATGAGAGGGACGGCCAGATTTTCTTC. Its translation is CASSDERDGQIFF.

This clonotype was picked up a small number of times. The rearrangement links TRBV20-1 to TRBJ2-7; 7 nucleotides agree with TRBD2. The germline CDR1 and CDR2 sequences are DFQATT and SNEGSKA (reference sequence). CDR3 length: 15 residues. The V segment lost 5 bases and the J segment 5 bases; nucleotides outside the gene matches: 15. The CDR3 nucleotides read TGCAGTGCTTCCCGTGGGGCTAGCGGCTTAAACGAGCAGTACTTC. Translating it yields CSASRGASGLNEQYF.

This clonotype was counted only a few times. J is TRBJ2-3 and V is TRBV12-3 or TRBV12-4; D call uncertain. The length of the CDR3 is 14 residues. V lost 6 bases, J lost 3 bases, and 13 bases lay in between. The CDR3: CASRKDPATDTQYF. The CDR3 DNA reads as TGTGCCAGCAGAAAGGACCCTGCGACAGATACGCAGTATTTT.

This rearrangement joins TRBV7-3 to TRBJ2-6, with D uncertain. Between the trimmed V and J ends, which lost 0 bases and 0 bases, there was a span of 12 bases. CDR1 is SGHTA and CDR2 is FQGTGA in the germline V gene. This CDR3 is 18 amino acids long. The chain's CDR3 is CASSLTPLMGSGANVLTF. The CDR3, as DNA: TGTGCCAGCAGCTTAACCCCTCTCATGGGCTCTGGGGCCAACGTCCTGACTTTC.